This TCR beta chain was identified during a study of blood T cell repertoires in COVID-19. Whole-study context: Material from acute and convalescent COVID-19 was sourced from the United States, Italy and Spain. Nucleic acid was either cDNA or gDNA, and it came from T cells, B-cell-depleted T cells, or PBMCs.

CDR1 is SGHTA and CDR2 is FQGNSA in the germline V gene. V was pared by 4 bases and J by 7 bases, with 9 bases between. The CDR3 contains 12 residues. Generated by immunoSEQ multiplex PCR, the TCRdb table keeps only in-frame clones and is missing some. This sample yields a few hundred thousand clones, of which around 83% are seen a single time; 3.4% belongs to the top ten. This receptor was taken from a woman between 18 and 29 years old with acute or convalescent COVID-19. Sequencing was carried out using peripheral blood. The chain carries TRBV7-2 and TRBJ2-3; D might be TRBD1 (6 bases). The chain's CDR3 is CASSSDRHTQYF. DNA of the CDR3: TGTGCCAGCAGCTCAGACAGGCATACGCAGTATTTT.